This TCR beta chain was sequenced for a study of Ad26.COV2.S vaccination and SARS-CoV-2 variants. Study-level background: The COV1001 Ad26.COV2.S trial arm included the donor.

Treatment indicated: roughly 18 received Ad26.COV2.S at low or high dose, single or two shots; about 5 received placebo; per-sample allocation not given. Samples were taken on day 63 after the first vaccine or placebo injection. The vaccine delivered Wuhan-strain SARS-CoV-2 spike through an Ad26 vector. This clone was counted a few times. The antigen is unknown. Findings of the study overall: Vaccine recipients surpassed placebo recipients in spike-specific TCR breadth.

The germline V gene encodes CDR1 LNHDA and CDR2 SQIVND (reference sequence). CDR3 length: 14 amino acids. V lost 3 bases to trimming and J lost 4 bases; unmatched junction nucleotides: 5. The protocol was immunoSEQ multiplex PCR, while the TCRdb copy is restricted to in-frame clones and leaves out a portion. The table records about 400,000 clones, 83% of them present only once. The sequencing here drew on peripheral blood, taken in a trial of Ad26.COV2.S vaccine versus placebo. This clonotype was sampled from a person aged 18 to 59 who received the Ad26.COV2.S COVID-19 vaccine or a placebo. The rearrangement links TRBV19 to TRBJ1-1; TRBD1 matches at 7 bases. In nucleotides, the CDR3 is TGTGCCAGTAGTATCGGACAGGTGTTCACTGAAGCTTTCTTT. Protein product: CASSIGQVFTEAFF.